A single sample gave rise to the 16 T cell receptor beta chains below, sequenced in a study of T cells in localized non-small cell lung cancer. Clones were sequenced by immunoSEQ multiplex PCR, and TCRdb holds only the in-frame ones, with some missing. The sample yields some 1,800 clones, around 25% seen once. The specimen was normal lung tissue next to the tumor, collected before any cancer treatment. All receptors derive from a female donor over 55 with stage I lung adenocarcinoma.

The chain is built from TRBV29-1 and TRBJ1-1, with D maybe TRBD1 (5 bases). Germline CDR1 is SQVTM and CDR2 is ANQGSEA. Trimming shortened V by 6 bases and J by 1 base, and 15 bases separated the two germline ends. The CDR3 is made up of 14 amino acids. The CDR3 protein is CSVAPGLRNTEAFF. CDR3 DNA: TGCAGCGTAGCTCCGGGACTCCGGAACACTGAAGCTTTCTTT.

CDR3 protein: CASSPGMGLASGELFF. In DNA form, the CDR3 reads TGTGCCAGCTCACCTGGGATGGGACTAGCGTCCGGGGAGCTGTTTTTT. The rearrangement links TRBV18 to TRBJ2-2; 10 nucleotides align to TRBD2. The CDR3 loop spans 16 amino acids. Trimming cost V 3 bases and J 6 bases; bases outside gene matches: 7. CDR1 is KGHSH and CDR2 is LQKENI in the germline V gene.

Notes on this clone: One end of the junction fails to match germline, which may point to a read error. The chain employs TRBV11-3 and TRBJ2-1, with D perhaps TRBD1 or TRBD2 (5 bases each). Germline assignment: CDR1 SGHNT and CDR2 YENEEA. CDR3 length: 15 amino acids. CDR3 residues: CASSDRDGLYSEQFF. In DNA, the CDR3 is TGTGCCAGCAGCGACCGGGACGGGCTCTACAGTGAGCAGTTCTTC.

This chain links TRBV5-1 with TRBJ2-3, with D unclear. V was shortened by 0 bases and J by 0 bases, with 5 bases between the two germline ends. CDR1 SGHRS and CDR2 YFSETQ come from the germline V gene. This CDR3 has 14 residues. CDR3 in DNA: TGCGCCAGCAGCTTGGCTGAAAGCACAGATACGCAGTATTTT. It yields the protein CASSLAESTDTQYF.

This clone came up a few times. This chain joins TRBV6-7 and TRBJ2-3; 9 bases map to TRBD1. TRBV6-7 falls under the ORF class, with uncertain function. The length of the CDR3 is 15 residues. V dropped 6 bases and J dropped 4; count of bases not matched to a gene: 8. CDR3 amino acids: CASRRTGASSDTQYF. CDR3 bases: TGTGCCAGCAGGAGGACAGGGGCATCTTCAGATACGCAGTATTTT.

The chain recombines TRBV19 with TRBJ2-5; D remains unclear. V was cut by 6 bases and J by 1 base, with 15 bases left in between. CDR3 size: 15 residues. CDR1 is LNHDA and CDR2 is SQIVND in the germline V gene (reference sequence). For the CDR3, the DNA is TGTGCCAGTAGCACCACCCCGGGCCTCCAAGAGACCCAGTACTTC. Encoded protein: CASSTTPGLQETQYF.

This chain's CDR3 is CASSLIPSGSYEQYF. The CDR3 region has the DNA TGCGCCAGCAGCTTGATCCCCAGCGGCTCCTACGAGCAGTACTTC. The chain is built from TRBV5-1 and TRBJ2-7; perhaps TRBD2 as D (5 bases). Germline CDR1 is SGHRS and CDR2 is YFSETQ. V was cut by 1 base and J by 0 bases, with 11 bases left in between. This CDR3 comprises 15 residues. Full variable domain (rest looked up from reference TRBV5-1 and TRBJ2-7): KAGVTQTPRYLIKTRGQQVTLSCSPISGHRSVSWYQQTPGQGLQFLFEYFSETQRNKGNFPGRFSGRQFSNSRSEMNVSTLELGDSALYLCASSLIPSGSYEQYFGPGTRLTVT.

This clone was seen a handful of times. The CDR3 sequence is CASSLDSTVEETQYF. In DNA, the CDR3 is TGTGCCAGCAGCTTAGATTCGACAGTCGAAGAGACCCAGTACTTC. The V gene is TRBV11-3, the J gene TRBJ2-5, with a possible D match to TRBD1 (5 bases). Trimming removed 0 bases from V and 3 bases from J, with 11 bases in between. The CDR3 length is 15 residues. Germline CDR1 and CDR2: SGHNT and YENEEA.

The J gene is TRBJ2-6, the V gene TRBV11-3; D possibly matches TRBD1 or TRBD2 (5 bases each). V dropped 5 bases and J dropped 4 bases, with 18 bases sitting between them. Germline CDR1 SGHNT, CDR2 YENEEA. This CDR3 comprises 17 residues. The CDR3 spells CASSHRGDPLGANVLTF. CDR3 bases: TGTGCCAGCAGCCACCGAGGGGACCCTCTGGGGGCCAACGTCCTGACTTTC.

In this sample, this clone turned up a few times. The chain links TRBV11-3 to TRBJ2-7; D tentatively reads TRBD1 or TRBD2 (5 bases each). This CDR3 spans 15 amino acids. V was shortened by 2 bases and J by 3 bases, with 14 bases between the two germline ends. The germline gives CDR1 SGHNT, CDR2 YENEEA. The CDR3, as DNA: TGTGCCAGCAGCTTACTTACGCCGAGGGGCTACGAGCAGTACTTC. The encoded protein is CASSLLTPRGYEQYF. The full variable domain, its missing parts supplied by reference TRBV11-3 and TRBJ2-7, is EAGVVQSPRYKIIEKKQPVAFWCNPISGHNTLYWYLQNLGQGPELLIRYENEEAVDDSQLPKDRFSAERLKGVDSTLKIQPAELGDSAVYLCASSLLTPRGYEQYFGPGTRLTVT.

This clone was seen a few times. This rearrangement joins TRBV18 to TRBJ2-1; the match to TRBD1 covers 9 bases. Germline V gene data show CDR1 as KGHSH and CDR2 as LQKENI. Germline trimming cut 2 bases from V and 1 base from J; bases unmatched to any gene: 3. There are 16 residues in the CDR3. The DNA for the CDR3 is TGTGCCAGCTCACCAGGGGGACAGGGATCCTACAATGAGCAGTTCTTC. This sequence encodes CASSPGGQGSYNEQFF. The full variable domain, completed using reference TRBV18 and TRBJ2-1, is NAGVMQNPRHLVRRRGQEARLRCSPMKGHSHVYWYRQLPEEGLKFMVYLQKENIIDESGMPKERFSAEFPKEGPSILRIQQVVRGDSAAYFCASSPGGQGSYNEQFFGPGTRLTVL.

This chain links TRBV29-1 with TRBJ1-1; D is unresolved. V was pared by 6 bases and J by 4 bases, with 15 bases between. Germline CDR1 is SQVTM and CDR2 is ANQGSEA. The CDR3 has 13 amino acids. CDR3 DNA sequence: TGCAGCGTCCTACCGGTCATGGCCACTGAAGCTTTCTTT. Translating gives CSVLPVMATEAFF.

The V call is TRBV5-1, the J call TRBJ2-2, with a weak D call TRBD1 (5 bases). V lost 0 bases to trimming and J lost 6 bases, with 12 bases between them. In germline, CDR1 is SGHRS, CDR2 YFSETQ. This CDR3 spans 15 amino acids. The CDR3 is CASSLVAGNAGELFF. CDR3 nucleotide sequence: TGCGCCAGCAGCTTGGTAGCAGGGAATGCCGGGGAGCTGTTTTTT. The full variable domain, in which reference TRBV5-1 and TRBJ2-2 provide the parts outside the CDR3, is KAGVTQTPRYLIKTRGQQVTLSCSPISGHRSVSWYQQTPGQGLQFLFEYFSETQRNKGNFPGRFSGRQFSNSRSEMNVSTLELGDSALYLCASSLVAGNAGELFFGEGSRLTVL.

This rearrangement joins TRBV29-1 to TRBJ2-7, with D hard to call. In germline, CDR1 is SQVTM, CDR2 ANQGSEA. The V gene lost 4 bases and the J gene lost 0 bases, with 10 bases spanning the gap. CDR3 length: 13 residues. For the CDR3, the DNA is TGCAGCGTTGGGACCCCCTACTCCTACGAGCAGTACTTC. It specifies CSVGTPYSYEQYF.

This clone was found a few times. The chain recombines TRBV6-8 with TRBJ1-6; TRBD1 matches at 10 bases. This CDR3 has 19 residues. Trimming took 5 bases from V and 0 from J; bases not matched to a gene: 10. The germline CDR1 and CDR2 sequences are MNHGY and SAAAGT. The chain's CDR3 is CASSQTGGPYSSYNSPLHF. In DNA form, the CDR3 reads TGTGCCAGCAGTCAGACAGGGGGCCCCTACAGCTCCTATAATTCACCCCTCCACTTT.

This clone was found a few times. V usage is TRBV9 and J usage is TRBJ2-5; TRBD2 might be the D (5 bases). Germline CDR1 reads SGDLS; CDR2 reads YYNGEE. The CDR3 spans 14 residues. V was cut by 0 bases and J by 3 bases, with 9 bases left in between. The CDR3 here is CASSVGGLKETQYF. The CDR3 bases are TGTGCCAGCAGCGTAGGCGGACTCAAAGAGACCCAGTACTTC. Variable domain in full (rest from reference TRBV9 and TRBJ2-5): DSGVTQTPKHLITATGQRVTLRCSPRSGDLSVYWYQQSLDQGLQFLIQYYNGEERAKGNILERFSAQQFPDLHSELNLSSLELGDSALYFCASSVGGLKETQYFGPGTRLLVL.